Given below is one T cell receptor (beta chain) in context. The data were taken from a study of OX40 agonist ivuxolimab in advanced cancers. Overall study: The dose-escalation group included hepatocellular carcinoma, melanoma, renal cell carcinoma and head and neck cancer.

Method: immunoSEQ multiplex PCR; TCRdb's copy keeps in-frame clones and lacks some. Among about 48,000 clones listed, around 85% were seen once. The germline CDR1 and CDR2 sequences are KGHSH and LQKENI. This CDR3 has 13 amino acids. Trimming removed 4 bases at V and 0 bases at J, with 3 bases between. The receptor's source is an adult with an advanced solid tumor such as melanoma, head and neck, liver or kidney cancer. The sample here was CD4+ or CD8+ T cells sorted from blood, taken in a trial of the OX40 agonist ivuxolimab. V usage is TRBV18 and J usage is TRBJ1-4, with D unresolved. CDR3 sequence (DNA): TGTGCCAGCTCACGGGCAACTAATGAAAAACTGTTTTTT. Residues: CASSRATNEKLFF.